A single sample gave rise to the 14 T cell receptor beta chains below, sequenced in a study of blood T cell repertoires in COVID-19. The repertoire was sequenced with immunoSEQ multiplex PCR; TCRdb's copy has only in-frame clones and lacks some. The sample yields some 250,000 clones, around 83% seen once. Sequenced sample: peripheral blood. The source is a man aged 35-49 years with active or convalescent COVID-19.

The chain combines TRBV5-1 with TRBJ2-3, with a weak D call TRBD1 (6 bases). The CDR3 covers 16 residues. The ends were cut back, 6 bases at V and 3 bases at J, with 20 bases in the middle. The germline V gene encodes CDR1 SGHRS and CDR2 YFSETQ. This chain's CDR3 is CASIALEGRGTDTQYF. CDR3 bases: TGCGCCAGCATAGCCCTCGAGGGCAGGGGAACAGATACGCAGTATTTT.

The genes are TRBV4-1 and TRBJ1-1; no firm D call. The germline gives CDR1 MGHRA, CDR2 YSYEKL. There are 15 residues in the CDR3. With 0 bases removed from V and 0 bases from J, the gap between germline ends came to 8 bases. The CDR3 nucleotides read TGCGCCAGCAGCCAAGACATGTACATGAACACTGAAGCTTTCTTT. Protein sequence: CASSQDMYMNTEAFF.

This chain connects TRBV10-3 to TRBJ1-1, with TRBD1 matching 12 bases. V was clipped by 3 bases and J by 4 bases; unmatched bases: 6. This CDR3 contains 16 residues. The germline V gene encodes CDR1 ENHRY and CDR2 SYGVKD. DNA of the CDR3: TGTGCCATCAGTGACCCTCCGGGACAGGGGGCCACTGAAGCTTTCTTT. Amino acid sequence: CAISDPPGQGATEAFF.

V is TRBV30 and J is TRBJ1-2, with D unclear. Germline CDR1 reads GTSNPN; CDR2 reads SVGIG (reference sequence). Trimming stripped 0 bases from V and 5 bases from J, with 13 bases between. The CDR3 has 14 amino acids. The CDR3 reads CAWSVTGRWYGYTF. The CDR3 DNA follows: TGTGCCTGGAGTGTAACCGGCAGGTGGTATGGCTACACCTTC.

This clone was found a few times. The gene calls are TRBV25-1 and TRBJ2-2; perhaps TRBD2 as D (5 bases). The CDR3 is 15 residues long. Trimming took off 3 bases at V and 3 bases at J, with 11 bases between the two ends. The germline V gene encodes CDR1 MGHDK and CDR2 SYGVNS. CDR3 sequence reads: CASSDPGEHTGELFF. In DNA form, the CDR3 reads TGTGCCAGCAGTGATCCCGGGGAACACACCGGGGAGCTGTTTTTT.

The J gene is TRBJ1-5, the V gene TRBV19; 8 nucleotides match TRBD1. The germline V gene has CDR1 LNHDA and CDR2 SQIVND (reference sequence). Trimming took 2 bases from V and 3 from J; bases not matched to a gene: 6. The CDR3 has 16 amino acids. CDR3 DNA: TGTGCCAGTAGTATAATAGGACAGGGCTACAATCAGCCCCAGCATTTT. Translating gives CASSIIGQGYNQPQHF. The whole variable domain, filled in from reference TRBV19 and TRBJ1-5, reads DGGITQSPKYLFRKEGQNVTLSCEQNLNHDAMYWYRQDPGQGLRLIYYSQIVNDFQKGDIAEGYSVSREKKESFPLTVTSAQKNPTAFYLCASSIIGQGYNQPQHFGDGTRLSIL.

The gene calls are TRBV6-2 or TRBV6-3 and TRBJ1-1; 7 bases match TRBD1. J was trimmed by 1 base and V by 5 bases; bases with no gene match: 4. In germline, CDR1 is MNHEY, CDR2 SVGEGT. The CDR3 length is 14 residues. The DNA of the CDR3 is TGTGCCAGCAGTGACAGGGTTTCGAACACTGAAGCTTTCTTT. Translating gives CASSDRVSNTEAFF.

In this sample, this clone turned up once. This CDR3 is CASSIEVAGDSGELFF. The CDR3 DNA sequence: TGTGCCAGTAGTATAGAGGTAGCGGGAGATTCCGGGGAGCTGTTTTTT. The chain couples TRBV19 to TRBJ2-2; TRBD2 aligns across 9 bases. V shed 0 bases, J shed 6 bases, and the junction held 5 bases outside the gene matches. This CDR3 contains 16 residues. The V gene's germline CDR1 is LNHDA and CDR2 SQIVND (reference sequence).

The V call is TRBV11-2, the J call TRBJ2-3, with 9 bases aligning to TRBD2. Per the germline V gene, CDR1 is SGHAT and CDR2 is FQNNGV. V was clipped by 5 bases and J by 3 bases; unmatched bases: 6. This CDR3 has 15 amino acids. The CDR3 protein is CASSPREGRTDTQYF. In DNA, the CDR3 is TGTGCCAGCAGCCCGCGGGAGGGCCGGACAGATACGCAGTATTTT.

The V gene is TRBV7-9, the J gene TRBJ1-1; D gene ambiguous. Germline CDR1 reads SEHNR; CDR2 reads FQNEAQ (reference sequence). The ends were cut back, 3 bases at V and 0 bases at J, with 8 bases in the middle. The CDR3 contains 14 residues. The CDR3 DNA reads TGTGCCAGCAGCTTGGGCACGATGAACACTGAAGCTTTCTTT. Translation gives CASSLGTMNTEAFF.

J is TRBJ2-1 and V is TRBV2; TRBD2 agrees at 12 bases. The CDR3 has 16 residues. The trim removed 2 bases at V and 8 bases at J, leaving 7 bases unmatched. Germline values: CDR1 SNHLY, CDR2 FYNNEI. The CDR3 DNA is TGTGCCAGCAGTGAATTCCTAGCGGGGGGGCAGTATGAGCAGTTCTTC. Its translation: CASSEFLAGGQYEQFF. The full variable domain, in which reference TRBV2 and TRBJ2-1 provide the parts outside the CDR3, is EPEVTQTPSHQVTQMGQEVILRCVPISNHLYFYWYRQILGQKVEFLVSFYNNEISEKSEIFDDQFSVERPDGSNFTLKIRSTKLEDSAMYFCASSEFLAGGQYEQFFGPGTRLTVL.

In regard to this clone: The sample holds other DNA sequences that translate to the same CDR3. The chain uses TRBV3-1 (or the pseudogene TRBV3-2) and TRBJ2-7, with D unclear. The germline CDR1 and CDR2 sequences are LGHDT and YNNKEL (reference sequence). The CDR3 runs 12 residues. V lost 4 bases to trimming and J lost 0 bases, with 4 bases between them. CDR3 nucleotides: TGTGCCAGCAGCCCCAGCTCCTACGAGCAGTACTTC. It encodes CASSPSSYEQYF.

J is TRBJ2-7 and V is TRBV6-5, with D perhaps TRBD1 (6 bases). Trimming took off 6 bases at V and 4 bases at J, with 13 bases between the two ends. There are 13 residues in the CDR3. Germline assignment: CDR1 MNHEY and CDR2 SVGAGI. CDR3 sequence reads: CASRAGTSYEQYF. The CDR3 DNA is TGTGCCAGCAGAGCCGGGACAAGTTACGAGCAGTACTTC.

The chain combines TRBV14 with TRBJ2-7; D gene unclear. The V gene lost 1 base and the J gene lost 0 bases, with 7 bases spanning the gap. This CDR3 has 14 residues. Germline V gives CDR1 SGHDN, CDR2 FVKESK. DNA of the CDR3: TGTGCCAGCAGCCAAGGCGGTGCCTCCTACGAGCAGTACTTC. It codes for CASSQGGASYEQYF.